This passage covers 15 T cell receptor beta chains from one sample sequenced in a study of T cells in Graves' hyperthyroidism and ophthalmopathy. TCR beta CDR3 regions were amplified from RNA transcripts. Primed by the HTBI set, a first-round RT-PCR was run on the TCR CDR3. TCRdb re-derived calls from the multiplex PCR reads in MiXCR, one entry per CDR3 protein. The sample includes around 500,000 distinct CDR3 sequences, 13% to 15% of them seen just once. The specimen was blood. Source of these receptors: a woman aged 18 to 35 with Graves' hyperthyroidism.

This clonotype was recorded at least ten times. The chain carries TRBV7-2 and TRBJ1-2; no reliable D call. CDR3 size: 14 residues. Trimming removed 1 base at V and 6 bases at J, with 12 bases between. In germline, CDR1 is SGHTA, CDR2 FQGNSA. The CDR3 sequence: CASSLESGVHGYTF. CDR3 sequence (DNA): TGTGCCAGCAGCTTAGAATCCGGGGTACATGGCTACACCTTC.

A single count supports this clonotype. The J gene is TRBJ2-7, the V gene TRBV11-2; unclear D gene. The germline V and J ends were trimmed by 1 base and 4 bases, with 11 bases remaining between them. This CDR3 comprises 14 residues. Germline assignment: CDR1 SGHAT and CDR2 FQNNGV. This chain's CDR3 is CASSLGYGTYEQYF. The CDR3 coding sequence is TGTGCCAGCAGCTTAGGTTACGGAACTTACGAGCAGTACTTC. The variable domain in full, with the rest retrieved from reference TRBV11-2 and TRBJ2-7, is EAGVAQSPRYKIIEKRQSVAFWCNPISGHATLYWYQQILGQGPKLLIQFQNNGVVDDSQLPKDRFSAERLKGVDSTLKIQPAKLEDSAVYLCASSLGYGTYEQYFGPGTRLTVT.

This clonotype showed up just a few times. The chain has TRBV12-3 or TRBV12-4 and TRBJ1-5, with a possible D match to TRBD1 (5 bases). CDR3 length: 14 amino acids. Trimming shortened V by 2 bases and J by 2 bases, and 7 bases separated the two germline ends. Here the CDR3 reads CASSLTGRNQPQHF. In DNA form, the CDR3 reads TGTGCCAGCAGTTTAACAGGACGCAATCAGCCCCAGCATTTT.

The chain carries TRBV28 and TRBJ2-4; D not certain. V was cut by 2 bases and J by 0 bases, with 11 bases left in between. CDR1 and CDR2 from the germline V gene are MDHEN and SYDVKM. The CDR3 totals 16 residues. CDR3 loop: CASSLQDRLAKNIQYF. CDR3 DNA sequence: TGTGCCAGCAGTTTACAGGATCGGCTAGCCAAAAACATTCAGTACTTC.

This clonotype was seen ten or more times. The rearrangement links TRBV5-1 to TRBJ1-1; 7 bases line up with TRBD1. The junction had 7 bases not matched to a gene; V was cut back by 4 bases and J by 1 base. The V gene's germline CDR1 is SGHRS and CDR2 YFSETQ. The CDR3 contains 15 residues. DNA for the CDR3: TGCGCCAGCAGCCCGGACAGGACCTGGAACACTGAAGCTTTCTTT. Amino acids: CASSPDRTWNTEAFF. Full variable domain (outside the CDR3, taken from reference TRBV5-1 and TRBJ1-1): KAGVTQTPRYLIKTRGQQVTLSCSPISGHRSVSWYQQTPGQGLQFLFEYFSETQRNKGNFPGRFSGRQFSNSRSEMNVSTLELGDSALYLCASSPDRTWNTEAFFGQGTRLTVV.

There are many counts of this clonotype. The CDR3 DNA reads as TGTGCCACCAGTGATCCCGGGACTAGCTCTTCCTACAATGAGCAGTTCTTC. Residues: CATSDPGTSSSYNEQFF. This chain uses TRBV24-1 with TRBJ2-1; 9 positions agree with TRBD2. The V and J ends lost 3 bases and 1 base, in that order; junction bases with no gene match: 6. This CDR3 region has 17 residues. Germline CDR1 and CDR2: KGHDR and SFDVKD.

This CDR3 is CASSPRAAGADTQYF. For the CDR3, the DNA is TGTGCCAGCTCACCACGGGCCGCAGGGGCAGATACGCAGTATTTT. The chain links TRBV18 to TRBJ2-3; possible D gene TRBD1, 6 bases. The CDR3 length is 15 residues. Trimming stripped 1 base from V and 4 bases from J, with 12 bases between. Germline-derived CDR1 and CDR2 are KGHSH and LQKENI.

The chain combines TRBV19 with TRBJ2-5; D unresolved. The CDR3 is made up of 13 amino acids. Trimming removed 4 bases from V and 2 bases from J, with 8 bases in between. Germline CDR1 LNHDA, CDR2 SQIVND (reference sequence). CDR3 amino acids: CASSTTPQETQYF. For the CDR3, the DNA is TGTGCCAGTAGTACGACTCCACAAGAGACCCAGTACTTC.

This clonotype has a count of ten or more. In DNA form, the CDR3 reads TGTGCCAGCAGGGGGAGGGGGCGTTCGGCTGAAGCTTTCTTT. Encoded protein: CASRGRGRSAEAFF. The chain couples TRBV2 to TRBJ1-1, with TRBD1 matching over 7 bases. Trimming removed 6 bases from V and 6 bases from J; junction bases left unmatched: 10. The CDR3 is 14 amino acids. Germline-derived CDR1 and CDR2 are SNHLY and FYNNEI.

The genes are TRBV19 and TRBJ1-2; a possible D gene is TRBD1 (6 bases). The CDR3 is made up of 14 amino acids. CDR1 is LNHDA, CDR2 SQIVND, per germline (reference sequence). The germline V and J ends were trimmed by 5 bases and 8 bases, with 18 bases remaining between them. The DNA of the CDR3 is TGTGCCAGTAGTTTCGGGACAAGGGCGAAGGGCTACACCTTC. Translating gives CASSFGTRAKGYTF.

The chain combines TRBV6-2 or TRBV6-3 with TRBJ2-6; D could derive from TRBD1 or TRBD2 (5 bases each). The CDR3 runs to 14 residues. Germline CDR1 reads MNHEY; CDR2 reads SVGEGT. V lost 8 bases to trimming and J lost 3 bases, with 11 bases between them. CDR3 bases: TGTGCCAGCGCCCCGGGGCGTGGGGCCAACGTCCTGACTTTC. This sequence encodes CASAPGRGANVLTF.

In this sample, this clonotype turned up many times. The V and J genes are TRBV27 and TRBJ2-7, with TRBD2 matching over 8 bases. The V gene end was trimmed by 10 bases and the J gene end by 5 bases; junction bases not matched to a gene: 16. The V gene's germline CDR1 is MNHEY and CDR2 SMNVEV (reference sequence). The CDR3 length is 15 residues. The CDR3 DNA is TGTGCCATCCTCTTTGCGGGAGGAGTCCTGGACGAGCAGTACGTC. Translated: CAILFAGGVLDEQYV.

This clonotype was detected a few times. The DNA of the CDR3 is TGTGCCAGCAACCTTCGGGTTGGAACAGGGCGGTCTGAGCAGTTCTTC. Its protein product is CASNLRVGTGRSEQFF. The V gene is TRBV5-8, the J gene TRBJ2-1; possibly TRBD1 for D (6 bases). V was pared by 6 bases and J by 9 bases, with 25 bases between. The germline gives CDR1 SGHTS, CDR2 YDEGEE. The CDR3 has 16 residues.

This clonotype was recorded at least ten times. The rearrangement links TRBV20-1 to TRBJ2-7, with 7 bases identical to TRBD1. CDR1 is DFQATT, CDR2 SNEGSKA, per germline (reference sequence). The CDR3 is made up of 13 amino acids. Trimming took 4 bases from V and 0 from J; bases not matched to a gene: 3. The CDR3 loop reads CSAIDRASYEQYV. The CDR3 nucleotides are TGCAGTGCTATAGACAGGGCCTCCTACGAGCAGTACGTC.

This clonotype was found many times. The genes are TRBV11-2 and TRBJ1-5, with TRBD1 matching 9 bases. V dropped 0 bases and J dropped 6; count of bases not matched to a gene: 6. Per the germline V gene, CDR1 is SGHAT and CDR2 is FQNNGV. The CDR3 totals 16 residues. CDR3 region: CASSLDGTGRIQPQHF. CDR3 in DNA: TGTGCCAGCAGCTTAGATGGGACAGGGAGAATTCAGCCCCAGCATTTT.